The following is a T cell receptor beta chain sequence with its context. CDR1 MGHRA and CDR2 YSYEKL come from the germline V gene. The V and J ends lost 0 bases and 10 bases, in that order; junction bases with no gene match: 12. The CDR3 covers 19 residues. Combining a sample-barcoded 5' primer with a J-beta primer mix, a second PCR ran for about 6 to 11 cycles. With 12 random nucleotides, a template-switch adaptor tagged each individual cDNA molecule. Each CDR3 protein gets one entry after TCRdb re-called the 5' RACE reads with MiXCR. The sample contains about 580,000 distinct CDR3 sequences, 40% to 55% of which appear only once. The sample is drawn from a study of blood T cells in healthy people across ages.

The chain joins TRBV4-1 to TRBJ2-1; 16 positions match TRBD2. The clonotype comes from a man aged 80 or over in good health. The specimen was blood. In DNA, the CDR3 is TGCGCCAGCAGCCAAGAACCGGGACTAGCGGGGGGGCCGCAATGGGAGCAGTTCTTC. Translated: CASSQEPGLAGGPQWEQFF.